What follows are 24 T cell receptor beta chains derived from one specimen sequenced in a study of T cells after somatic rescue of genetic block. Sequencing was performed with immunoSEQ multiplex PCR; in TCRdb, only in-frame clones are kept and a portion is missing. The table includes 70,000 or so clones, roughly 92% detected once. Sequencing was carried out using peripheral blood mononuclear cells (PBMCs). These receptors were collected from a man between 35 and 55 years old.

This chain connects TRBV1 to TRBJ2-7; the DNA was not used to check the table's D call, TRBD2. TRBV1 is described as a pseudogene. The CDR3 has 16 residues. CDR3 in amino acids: CTSSQDLRESSYEQYF. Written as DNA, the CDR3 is TGCACCAGCAGCCAAGATTTAAGGGAGAGCTCCTACGAGCAGTACTTC.

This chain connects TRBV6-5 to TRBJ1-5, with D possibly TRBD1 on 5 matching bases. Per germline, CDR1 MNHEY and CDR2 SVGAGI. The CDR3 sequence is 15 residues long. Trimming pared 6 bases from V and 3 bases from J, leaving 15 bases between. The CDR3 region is CASRRITGNNQPQHF. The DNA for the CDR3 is TGTGCCAGCAGGAGAATCACAGGAAACAATCAGCCCCAGCATTTT.

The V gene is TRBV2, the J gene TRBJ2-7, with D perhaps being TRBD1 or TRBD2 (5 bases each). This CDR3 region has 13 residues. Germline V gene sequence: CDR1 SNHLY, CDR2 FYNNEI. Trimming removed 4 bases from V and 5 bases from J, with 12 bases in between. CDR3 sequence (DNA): TGTGCCAGCAGTGGACAGCCCGGGGACGAGCAGTACTTC. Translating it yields CASSGQPGDEQYF. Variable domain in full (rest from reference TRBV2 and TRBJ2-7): EPEVTQTPSHQVTQMGQEVILRCVPISNHLYFYWYRQILGQKVEFLVSFYNNEISEKSEIFDDQFSVERPDGSNFTLKIRSTKLEDSAMYFCASSGQPGDEQYFGPGTRLTVT.

CDR3 in amino acids: CASSVGGLAGTDTQYF. DNA for the CDR3: TGTGCCAGCAGTGTGGGGGGACTAGCGGGAACAGATACGCAGTATTTT. The J gene is TRBJ2-3, the V gene TRBV6-1; TRBD2 matches at 13 bases. CDR3 size: 16 residues. V was pared by 4 bases and J by 3 bases, with 4 bases of the junction left unmatched. Germline V gene lookup returns CDR1 MNHNS and CDR2 SASEGT.

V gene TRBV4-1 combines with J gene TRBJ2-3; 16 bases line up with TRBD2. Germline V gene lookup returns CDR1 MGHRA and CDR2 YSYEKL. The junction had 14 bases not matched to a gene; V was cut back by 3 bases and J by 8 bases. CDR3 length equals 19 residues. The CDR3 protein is CASSQAGTSGGGLQGTQYF. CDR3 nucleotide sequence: TGCGCCAGCAGCCAGGCCGGGACTAGCGGGGGGGGGTTGCAGGGTACGCAGTATTTT.

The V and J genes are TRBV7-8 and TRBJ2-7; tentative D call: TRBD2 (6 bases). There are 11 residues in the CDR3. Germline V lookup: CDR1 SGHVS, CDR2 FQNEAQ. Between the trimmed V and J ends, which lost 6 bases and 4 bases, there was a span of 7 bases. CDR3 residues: CASRAGYEQYF. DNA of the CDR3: TGTGCCAGCAGGGCGGGGTACGAGCAGTACTTC.

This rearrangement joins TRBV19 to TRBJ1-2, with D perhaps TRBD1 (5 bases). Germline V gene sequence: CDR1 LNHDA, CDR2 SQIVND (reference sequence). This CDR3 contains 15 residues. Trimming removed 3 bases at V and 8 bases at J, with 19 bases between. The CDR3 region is CASSIYPGLIIGYTF. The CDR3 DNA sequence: TGTGCCAGTAGTATCTACCCGGGACTAATAATCGGCTACACCTTC.

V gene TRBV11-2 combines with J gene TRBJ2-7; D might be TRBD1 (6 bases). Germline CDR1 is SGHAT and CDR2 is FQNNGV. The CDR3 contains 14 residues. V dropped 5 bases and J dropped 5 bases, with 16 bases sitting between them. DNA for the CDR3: TGTGCCAGCAGCCGCGTGCAGGGGAGAAACGAGCAGTACTTC. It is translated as CASSRVQGRNEQYF.

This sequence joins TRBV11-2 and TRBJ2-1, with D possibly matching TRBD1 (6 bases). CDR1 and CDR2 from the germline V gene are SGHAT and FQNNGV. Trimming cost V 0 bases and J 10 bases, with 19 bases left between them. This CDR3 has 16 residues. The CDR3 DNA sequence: TGTGCCAGCAGCTTAGATCTTGGAGCCAGGGGAGCAGAGCAGTTCTTC. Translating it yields CASSLDLGARGAEQFF.

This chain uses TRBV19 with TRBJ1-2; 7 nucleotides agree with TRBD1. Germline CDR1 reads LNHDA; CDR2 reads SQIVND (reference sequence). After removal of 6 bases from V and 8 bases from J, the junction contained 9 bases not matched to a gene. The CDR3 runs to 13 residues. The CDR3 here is CASRRQGGGGYTF. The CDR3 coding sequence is TGTGCCAGTAGAAGACAGGGAGGAGGCGGCTACACCTTC.

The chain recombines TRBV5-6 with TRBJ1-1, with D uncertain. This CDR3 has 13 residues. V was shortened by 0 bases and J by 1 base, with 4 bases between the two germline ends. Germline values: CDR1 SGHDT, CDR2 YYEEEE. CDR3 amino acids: CASSLGGNTEAFF. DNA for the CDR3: TGTGCCAGCAGCTTGGGAGGGAACACTGAAGCTTTCTTT.

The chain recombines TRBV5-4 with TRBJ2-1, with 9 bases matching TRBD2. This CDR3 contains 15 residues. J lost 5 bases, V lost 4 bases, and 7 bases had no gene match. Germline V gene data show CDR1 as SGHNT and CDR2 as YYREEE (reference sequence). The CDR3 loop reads CASSRARGGDNEQFF. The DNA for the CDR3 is TGTGCCAGCAGCCGGGCTCGCGGGGGGGACAATGAGCAGTTCTTC.

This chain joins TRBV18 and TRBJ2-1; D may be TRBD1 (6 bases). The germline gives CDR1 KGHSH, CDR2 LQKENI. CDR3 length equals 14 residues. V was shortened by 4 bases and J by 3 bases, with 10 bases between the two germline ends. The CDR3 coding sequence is TGTGCCAGCTCACACCCGGACAGCTACAATGAGCAGTTCTTC. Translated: CASSHPDSYNEQFF.

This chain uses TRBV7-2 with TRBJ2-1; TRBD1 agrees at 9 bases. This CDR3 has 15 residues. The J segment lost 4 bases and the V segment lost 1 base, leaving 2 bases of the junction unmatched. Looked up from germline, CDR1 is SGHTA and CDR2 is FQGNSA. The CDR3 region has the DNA TGTGCCAGCAGCTTAGAGGGACAGGGTTACAATGAGCAGTTCTTC. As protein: CASSLEGQGYNEQFF.

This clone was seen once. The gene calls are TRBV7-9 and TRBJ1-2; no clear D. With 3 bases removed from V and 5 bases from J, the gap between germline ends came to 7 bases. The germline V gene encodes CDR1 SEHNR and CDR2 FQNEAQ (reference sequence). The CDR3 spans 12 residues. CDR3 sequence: CASSFGQYGYTF. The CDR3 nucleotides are TGTGCCAGCAGCTTCGGGCAGTATGGCTACACCTTC.

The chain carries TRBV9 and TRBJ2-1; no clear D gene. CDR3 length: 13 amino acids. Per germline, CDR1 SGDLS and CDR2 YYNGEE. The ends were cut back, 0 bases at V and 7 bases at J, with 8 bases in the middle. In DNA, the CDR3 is TGTGCCAGCAGCGTAGGGTCAGAGAATGAGCAGTTCTTC. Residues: CASSVGSENEQFF.

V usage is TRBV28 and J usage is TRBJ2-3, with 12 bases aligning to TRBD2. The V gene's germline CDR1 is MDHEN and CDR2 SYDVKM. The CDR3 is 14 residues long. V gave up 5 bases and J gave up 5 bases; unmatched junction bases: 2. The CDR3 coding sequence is TGTGCCAGCAGTATGGGACTAGCGGGAGATACGCAGTATTTT. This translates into CASSMGLAGDTQYF.

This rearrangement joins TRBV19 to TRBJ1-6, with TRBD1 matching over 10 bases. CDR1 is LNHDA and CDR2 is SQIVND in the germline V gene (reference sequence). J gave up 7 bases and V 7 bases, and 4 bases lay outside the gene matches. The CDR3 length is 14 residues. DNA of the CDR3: TGTGCCAGTAATATGGGACAGGGGAATTCACCCCTCCACTTT. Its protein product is CASNMGQGNSPLHF. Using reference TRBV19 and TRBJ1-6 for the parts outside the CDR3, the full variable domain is DGGITQSPKYLFRKEGQNVTLSCEQNLNHDAMYWYRQDPGQGLRLIYYSQIVNDFQKGDIAEGYSVSREKKESFPLTVTSAQKNPTAFYLCASNMGQGNSPLHFGNGTRLTVT.

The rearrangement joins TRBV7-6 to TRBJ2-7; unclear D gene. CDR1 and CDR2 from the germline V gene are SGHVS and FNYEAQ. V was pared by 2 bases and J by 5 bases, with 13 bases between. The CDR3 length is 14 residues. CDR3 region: CASSLQSNLNEQYF. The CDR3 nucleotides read TGTGCCAGCAGCTTACAGAGCAACCTTAACGAGCAGTACTTC.

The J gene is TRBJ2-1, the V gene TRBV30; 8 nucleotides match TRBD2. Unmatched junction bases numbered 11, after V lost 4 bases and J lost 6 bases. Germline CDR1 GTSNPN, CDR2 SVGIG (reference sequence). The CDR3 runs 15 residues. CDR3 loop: CAWNPGGGGTNEQFF. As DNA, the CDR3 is TGTGCCTGGAATCCGGGTGGCGGGGGGACCAATGAGCAGTTCTTC.

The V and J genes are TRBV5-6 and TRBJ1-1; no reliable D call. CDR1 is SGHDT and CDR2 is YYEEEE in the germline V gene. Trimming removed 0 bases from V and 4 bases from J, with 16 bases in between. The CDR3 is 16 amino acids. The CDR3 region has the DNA TGTGCCAGCAGCTTGGCCGCGGGTCGGGGATTCACTGAAGCTTTCTTT. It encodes CASSLAAGRGFTEAFF. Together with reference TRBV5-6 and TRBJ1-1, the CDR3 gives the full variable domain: DAGVTQSPTHLIKTRGQQVTLRCSPKSGHDTVSWYQQALGQGPQFIFQYYEEEERQRGNFPDRFSGHQFPNYSSELNVNALLLGDSALYLCASSLAAGRGFTEAFFGQGTRLTVV.

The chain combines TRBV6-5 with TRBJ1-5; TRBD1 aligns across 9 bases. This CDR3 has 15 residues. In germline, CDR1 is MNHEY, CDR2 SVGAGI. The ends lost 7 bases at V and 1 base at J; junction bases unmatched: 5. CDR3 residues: CASTPTGGSNQPQHF. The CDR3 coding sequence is TGTGCCAGCACCCCGACAGGGGGAAGCAATCAGCCCCAGCATTTT.

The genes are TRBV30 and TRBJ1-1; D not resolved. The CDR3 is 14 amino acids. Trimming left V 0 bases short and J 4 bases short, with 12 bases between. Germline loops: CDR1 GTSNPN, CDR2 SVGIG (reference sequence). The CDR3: CAWSVPSAGTEAFF. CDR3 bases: TGTGCCTGGAGTGTACCTTCGGCGGGCACTGAAGCTTTCTTT. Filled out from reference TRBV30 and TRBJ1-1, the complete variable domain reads SQTIHQWPATLVQPVGSPLSLECTVEGTSNPNLYWYRQAAGRGLQLLFYSVGIGQISSEVPQNLSASRPQDRQFILSSKKLLLSDSGFYLCAWSVPSAGTEAFFGQGTRLTVV.

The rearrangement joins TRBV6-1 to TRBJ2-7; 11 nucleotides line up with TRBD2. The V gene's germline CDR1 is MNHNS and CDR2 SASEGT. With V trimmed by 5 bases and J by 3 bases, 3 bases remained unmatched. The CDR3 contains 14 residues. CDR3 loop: CASSSSGGIYEQYF. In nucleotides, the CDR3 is TGTGCCAGCAGTTCTAGCGGGGGGATCTACGAGCAGTACTTC.